A selection of T cell receptor beta chains follows, all from one sample in a study of cytomegalovirus exposure and HLA in healthy donors. The repertoire was sequenced with immunoSEQ multiplex PCR; TCRdb's copy has only in-frame clones and lacks some. The sample is made up of more than 95,000 clones, and the top ten hold under 1.3% of it. What was sequenced was PBMCs. These receptors came from a man between 18 and 35 years old in good health and CMV-seronegative. CDR3s include the opening cysteine and the closing phenylalanine or tryptophan.

V,CDR3
TRBV27,CASSADRGSNYGYTF
TRBV5-1,CASSLARGTGELFF
TRBV10-3,CAISEWGGRSVYEQYF
TRBV6-1,CASSEAGQGAGELFF
TRBV5-1,CASSLAKPGTGSYNEQFF
TRBV10-3,CAISESSHRVNTEAFF
TRBV19,CASSQETGSYEQYF
TRBV28,CASSFITGAFKEQYF
TRBV30,CAWSPDRGSPLHF
TRBV2,CASIVGTGPDNEQFF
TRBV13,CASSPPWGSGRVDNEQFF
TRBV5-1,CASSFDRAVQFF
TRBV30,CAWKETGGRQPQHF
TRBV5-1,CASSLEAGATYEQYF
TRBV20-1,CSVRGGYGYTF
TRBV28,CASVDTVTYEQYF
TRBV6-5,CASSYTRGSYEQYF
TRBV30,CAWSRAVAGTGANVLTF
TRBV2,CASSEVLERGAVETQYF
TRBV29-1,CSGLLARGPGEQYF
TRBV19,CASSIEGQPHTGELFF
TRBV30,CAWALVRGTQYF
TRBV5-5,CASSSGGRGYTF
TRBV5-1,CASSASGTGGNEQYF
TRBV10-1,CASSDGQGRSGYTF
TRBV6-5,CASNRDPYTDQPQHF